This T cell receptor beta chain is drawn from a study of Ad26.COV2.S vaccination and SARS-CoV-2 variants. About the research overall: The donor participated in the COV1001 trial, in its Ad26.COV2.S arm.

Findings and limits, study-wide: In vaccinated individuals, spike-specific CD8+ and CD4+ T cell responses reportedly displayed substantial breadth.

V was pared by 2 bases and J by 10 bases, with 11 bases of the junction left unmatched. The CDR3 runs to 15 residues. CDR1 is LGHDT, CDR2 YNNKEL, per germline (reference sequence). On this clone itself: Its antigen is undetermined.

Generated by immunoSEQ multiplex PCR, the TCRdb table keeps only in-frame clones and is missing some. This table holds roughly 680,000 clones, 89% found once. Treatment meaning: roughly 20 received Ad26.COV2.S at low or high dose, single or two shots; five or six received placebo; per-sample allocation not given. The samples date from day 63 after the first vaccine or placebo injection. Ad26.COV2.S expressed prefusion-stabilized spike from the original Wuhan strain. The chain carries TRBV3-1 (or the pseudogene TRBV3-2) and TRBJ2-4, with 7 bases fitting TRBD1. The sequences come from peripheral blood, collected in a trial of Ad26.COV2.S vaccine versus placebo. This receptor was taken from a person aged 18-60 years who received the Ad26.COV2.S COVID-19 vaccine or a placebo. The CDR3: CASSQSFPGQTIQYF. In DNA, the CDR3 is TGTGCCAGCAGCCAATCTTTCCCGGGACAGACGATTCAGTACTTC.